Following are 20 T cell receptor beta chains from one sample sequenced in a study of shared clonotypes between healthy human individuals. Here immunoSEQ multiplex PCR was the method, and the copy in TCRdb shows in-frame clones only, minus some. The profile shows millions of clones, roughly 94% of them singletons. The sample comprised naive CD4+ T cells sorted from blood. As to subset: CD45RA+ positively selected. The receptors were gathered from a man between 18 and 29 years old in good health.

This clone was seen a single time. DNA for the CDR3: TGTGCCATCAGTGAGTCGGTACTAGCGGGGGCCTACGAGCAGTACTTC. Its protein product is CAISESVLAGAYEQYF. The genes are TRBV10-3 and TRBJ2-7; 11 bases agree with TRBD2. Germline CDR1 reads ENHRY; CDR2 reads SYGVKD. V was pared by 0 bases and J by 2 bases, with 3 bases of the junction left unmatched. CDR3 size: 16 residues.

J is TRBJ1-2 and V is TRBV5-4; TRBD1 matches at 7 bases. This CDR3 region has 15 residues. CDR1 and CDR2 from the germline V gene are SGHNT and YYREEE (reference sequence). V trimming: 0 bases; J trimming: 4 bases; junction bases outside the gene matches: 6. CDR3 nucleotide sequence: TGTGCCAGCAGCTTGGAACAGGGGTTGCTCTATGGCTACACCTTC. Protein sequence: CASSLEQGLLYGYTF.

The CDR3 region is CASSKTGALQETQYF. The CDR3 DNA sequence: TGTGCCAGCAGTAAGACAGGGGCCCTGCAAGAGACCCAGTACTTC. The chain uses TRBV6-5 and TRBJ2-5; 8 nucleotides agree with TRBD1. This CDR3 has 15 amino acids. J lost 2 bases, V lost 5 bases, and 7 bases had no gene match. In germline, CDR1 is MNHEY, CDR2 SVGAGI.

CDR3 amino acids: CASSTTHSNQPQHF. The CDR3 region has the DNA TGCGCCAGCAGTACCACGCATAGCAATCAGCCCCAGCATTTT. The chain carries TRBV10-2 and TRBJ1-5; D ambiguous. The V end was cut by 5 bases, the J end by 0 bases, with 8 bases between. Germline V gene sequence: CDR1 WSHSY, CDR2 SAAADI. The CDR3 covers 14 residues.

The chain combines TRBV5-6 with TRBJ1-2; possibly TRBD1 for D (6 bases). The germline V and J ends were trimmed by 3 bases and 3 bases, with 12 bases remaining between them. Germline CDR1 SGHDT, CDR2 YYEEEE. The CDR3 loop spans 14 amino acids. This CDR3 is CASSYYRVHYGYTF. CDR3 coding DNA: TGTGCCAGCAGCTATTACAGGGTACACTATGGCTACACCTTC.

V gene TRBV7-8 combines with J gene TRBJ1-6, with D uncertain. The CDR3 extends over 13 amino acids. Germline-derived CDR1 and CDR2 are SGHVS and FQNEAQ. Trimming took off 2 bases at V and 7 bases at J, with 6 bases between the two ends. The CDR3 DNA reads as TGTGCCAGCAGCTTAAACACGAATTCACCCCTCCACTTT. This gives the protein CASSLNTNSPLHF.

The V and J genes are TRBV29-1 and TRBJ1-1; D is ambiguous. The V end was cut by 2 bases, the J end by 4 bases, with 14 bases between. The CDR3 runs to 14 residues. Germline CDR1 is SQVTM and CDR2 is ANQGSEA. The CDR3 coding sequence is TGCAGCGTTGAACCCGACTCCCTGGGCACTGAAGCTTTCTTT. This translates into CSVEPDSLGTEAFF.

The genes are TRBV20-1 and TRBJ1-2; no firm D call. V lost 2 bases and J lost 5, with 6 bases in between. This CDR3 is built from 11 residues. Germline CDR1 and CDR2: DFQATT and SNEGSKA (reference sequence). CDR3 DNA: TGCAGTGCTAGATTTGTTTATGGCTACACCTTC. Amino acids: CSARFVYGYTF.

The chain is built from TRBV5-4 and TRBJ2-5; TRBD2 aligns across 11 bases. The CDR3 spans 17 residues. V was pared by 7 bases and J by 2 bases, with 13 bases of the junction left unmatched. Germline CDR1 is SGHNT and CDR2 is YYREEE (reference sequence). Written as DNA, the CDR3 is TGTGCCAGCGGACTAACAGGGGCTAGCGGGGGGCAAGAGACCCAGTACTTC. Its protein product is CASGLTGASGGQETQYF.

A note on this clone: Other DNA sequences in this specimen translate into the identical CDR3. V gene TRBV10-3 combines with J gene TRBJ2-7, with D uncertain. Germline CDR1 is ENHRY and CDR2 is SYGVKD. V was cut by 0 bases and J by 1 base, with 7 bases left in between. The CDR3 totals 14 residues. The CDR3 coding sequence is TGTGCCATCAGTGAGTCCGGTGGGTCCTACGAGCAGTACTTC. Protein sequence: CAISESGGSYEQYF.

The chain couples TRBV2 to TRBJ1-1, with D possibly matching TRBD1 (6 bases). The germline V and J ends were trimmed by 8 bases and 2 bases, with 18 bases remaining between them. Germline CDR1 reads SNHLY; CDR2 reads FYNNEI. The CDR3 is 15 amino acids. The CDR3 loop reads CASGRGAVSNTEAFF. The CDR3 DNA reads as TGTGCCAGCGGAAGGGGGGCAGTATCTAACACTGAAGCTTTCTTT.

This clone occurred a few times. In the same sample, other DNA sequences code for this CDR3. In DNA, the CDR3 is TGTGCCAGCTCACCTCAGGGGAACACTGAAGCTTTCTTT. Its translation: CASSPQGNTEAFF. V gene TRBV18 combines with J gene TRBJ1-1; D perhaps matches TRBD1 (5 bases). CDR3 size: 13 residues. Trimming cost V 3 bases and J 1 base, with 6 bases left between them. The V gene's germline CDR1 is KGHSH and CDR2 LQKENI.

The chain is built from TRBV7-9 and TRBJ2-7; D could derive from TRBD1 or TRBD2 (5 bases each). Germline assignment: CDR1 SEHNR and CDR2 FQNEAQ (reference sequence). This CDR3 has 13 amino acids. Trimming removed 5 bases at V and 0 bases at J, with 8 bases between. CDR3 region: CASSPGASYEQYF. The DNA for the CDR3 is TGTGCCAGCAGCCCCGGGGCCTCCTACGAGCAGTACTTC.

The V call is TRBV6-1, the J call TRBJ2-7; perhaps TRBD1 as D (5 bases). Per germline, CDR1 MNHNS and CDR2 SASEGT. Trimming took 0 bases from V and 2 from J, leaving 8 bases between them. This CDR3 region has 14 residues. The CDR3 DNA is TGTGCCAGCAGTGAAGCTCTAGGGGCCTACGAGCAGTACTTC. It encodes CASSEALGAYEQYF.

This sequence joins TRBV6-1 and TRBJ2-1, with TRBD2 matching 8 bases. Germline CDR1 and CDR2: MNHNS and SASEGT. CDR3 size: 15 residues. V lost 3 bases to trimming and J lost 3 bases; unmatched junction nucleotides: 4. The CDR3 loop reads CASSETGGFYNEQFF. The CDR3 region has the DNA TGTGCCAGCAGTGAGACGGGGGGGTTCTACAATGAGCAGTTCTTC.

The chain links TRBV9 to TRBJ2-1, with a weak D call TRBD2 (5 bases). The germline gives CDR1 SGDLS, CDR2 YYNGEE. V was clipped by 4 bases and J by 3 bases, with 11 bases between them. There are 14 residues in the CDR3. CDR3 sequence reads: CASSPGGVYNEQFF. In DNA form, the CDR3 reads TGTGCCAGCAGCCCAGGAGGCGTCTACAATGAGCAGTTCTTC. Based on the CDR3 plus reference TRBV9 and TRBJ2-1, the full variable domain is DSGVTQTPKHLITATGQRVTLRCSPRSGDLSVYWYQQSLDQGLQFLIQYYNGEERAKGNILERFSAQQFPDLHSELNLSSLELGDSALYFCASSPGGVYNEQFFGPGTRLTVL.

The chain uses TRBV10-1 and TRBJ2-1; TRBD1 agrees at 8 bases. Germline V gives CDR1 WNHNN, CDR2 SYGVQD (reference sequence). The CDR3 length is 12 residues. With 0 bases clipped from V and 13 bases from J, the junction kept 2 bases outside the gene matches. In nucleotides, the CDR3 is TGCGCCAGCAGTGAGTCCGGGACAGGTCAGTTCTTC. Protein product: CASSESGTGQFF.

The chain recombines TRBV5-1 with TRBJ2-1; TRBD1 is a possible D gene (6 bases). CDR1 SGHRS and CDR2 YFSETQ come from the germline V gene. The CDR3 has 15 residues. The V gene lost 4 bases and the J gene lost 0 bases, with 11 bases spanning the gap. CDR3 in amino acids: CASSTTGNSYNEQFF. The CDR3 nucleotides read TGCGCCAGCAGCACAACAGGGAACTCCTACAATGAGCAGTTCTTC.

This chain uses TRBV2 with TRBJ2-3; 7 bases fit TRBD2. The V segment lost 7 bases and the J segment 8 bases; nucleotides outside the gene matches: 9. Germline CDR1 reads SNHLY; CDR2 reads FYNNEI. The CDR3 is made up of 13 amino acids. The CDR3: CASTSSPGGTQYF. As DNA, the CDR3 is TGTGCCAGCACCAGTTCTCCGGGGGGTACGCAGTATTTT.

J is TRBJ1-5 and V is TRBV5-6; 8 positions agree with TRBD1. With V trimmed by 3 bases and J by 0 bases, 5 bases remained unmatched. This CDR3 has 16 amino acids. From germline, CDR1 is SGHDT and CDR2 YYEEEE. The DNA for the CDR3 is TGTGCCAGCAGCTCCCGGGACAGGTATAGCAATCAGCCCCAGCATTTT. It codes for CASSSRDRYSNQPQHF.